This T cell receptor (beta chain) was obtained from a study of T-cell reconstitution after alpha-beta-depleted transplantation in children. Preparation of the TCRbeta library was carried out with unique molecular identifiers. TCRdb independently ran MiXCR on the PCR reads; one entry per CDR3 protein. The sample gives 200,000 to 250,000 distinct CDR3 sequences, roughly a tenth of which show up once; 5.1% is in the top ten. This TCR derives from a human donor who donated a stem cell graft to a child with SCID. This sample comprised PBMCs from the stem cell graft donor, obtained from the stem cell graft.

CDR3 DNA: TGTGCCAGCAGTGGTCAAGGGCCGGACACTGAAGCTTTCTTT. Protein sequence: CASSGQGPDTEAFF. V and J are TRBV2 and TRBJ1-1; D is ambiguous. The CDR3 spans 14 residues. Germline CDR1 and CDR2: SNHLY and FYNNEI. Trimming removed 4 bases at V and 3 bases at J, with 12 bases between.